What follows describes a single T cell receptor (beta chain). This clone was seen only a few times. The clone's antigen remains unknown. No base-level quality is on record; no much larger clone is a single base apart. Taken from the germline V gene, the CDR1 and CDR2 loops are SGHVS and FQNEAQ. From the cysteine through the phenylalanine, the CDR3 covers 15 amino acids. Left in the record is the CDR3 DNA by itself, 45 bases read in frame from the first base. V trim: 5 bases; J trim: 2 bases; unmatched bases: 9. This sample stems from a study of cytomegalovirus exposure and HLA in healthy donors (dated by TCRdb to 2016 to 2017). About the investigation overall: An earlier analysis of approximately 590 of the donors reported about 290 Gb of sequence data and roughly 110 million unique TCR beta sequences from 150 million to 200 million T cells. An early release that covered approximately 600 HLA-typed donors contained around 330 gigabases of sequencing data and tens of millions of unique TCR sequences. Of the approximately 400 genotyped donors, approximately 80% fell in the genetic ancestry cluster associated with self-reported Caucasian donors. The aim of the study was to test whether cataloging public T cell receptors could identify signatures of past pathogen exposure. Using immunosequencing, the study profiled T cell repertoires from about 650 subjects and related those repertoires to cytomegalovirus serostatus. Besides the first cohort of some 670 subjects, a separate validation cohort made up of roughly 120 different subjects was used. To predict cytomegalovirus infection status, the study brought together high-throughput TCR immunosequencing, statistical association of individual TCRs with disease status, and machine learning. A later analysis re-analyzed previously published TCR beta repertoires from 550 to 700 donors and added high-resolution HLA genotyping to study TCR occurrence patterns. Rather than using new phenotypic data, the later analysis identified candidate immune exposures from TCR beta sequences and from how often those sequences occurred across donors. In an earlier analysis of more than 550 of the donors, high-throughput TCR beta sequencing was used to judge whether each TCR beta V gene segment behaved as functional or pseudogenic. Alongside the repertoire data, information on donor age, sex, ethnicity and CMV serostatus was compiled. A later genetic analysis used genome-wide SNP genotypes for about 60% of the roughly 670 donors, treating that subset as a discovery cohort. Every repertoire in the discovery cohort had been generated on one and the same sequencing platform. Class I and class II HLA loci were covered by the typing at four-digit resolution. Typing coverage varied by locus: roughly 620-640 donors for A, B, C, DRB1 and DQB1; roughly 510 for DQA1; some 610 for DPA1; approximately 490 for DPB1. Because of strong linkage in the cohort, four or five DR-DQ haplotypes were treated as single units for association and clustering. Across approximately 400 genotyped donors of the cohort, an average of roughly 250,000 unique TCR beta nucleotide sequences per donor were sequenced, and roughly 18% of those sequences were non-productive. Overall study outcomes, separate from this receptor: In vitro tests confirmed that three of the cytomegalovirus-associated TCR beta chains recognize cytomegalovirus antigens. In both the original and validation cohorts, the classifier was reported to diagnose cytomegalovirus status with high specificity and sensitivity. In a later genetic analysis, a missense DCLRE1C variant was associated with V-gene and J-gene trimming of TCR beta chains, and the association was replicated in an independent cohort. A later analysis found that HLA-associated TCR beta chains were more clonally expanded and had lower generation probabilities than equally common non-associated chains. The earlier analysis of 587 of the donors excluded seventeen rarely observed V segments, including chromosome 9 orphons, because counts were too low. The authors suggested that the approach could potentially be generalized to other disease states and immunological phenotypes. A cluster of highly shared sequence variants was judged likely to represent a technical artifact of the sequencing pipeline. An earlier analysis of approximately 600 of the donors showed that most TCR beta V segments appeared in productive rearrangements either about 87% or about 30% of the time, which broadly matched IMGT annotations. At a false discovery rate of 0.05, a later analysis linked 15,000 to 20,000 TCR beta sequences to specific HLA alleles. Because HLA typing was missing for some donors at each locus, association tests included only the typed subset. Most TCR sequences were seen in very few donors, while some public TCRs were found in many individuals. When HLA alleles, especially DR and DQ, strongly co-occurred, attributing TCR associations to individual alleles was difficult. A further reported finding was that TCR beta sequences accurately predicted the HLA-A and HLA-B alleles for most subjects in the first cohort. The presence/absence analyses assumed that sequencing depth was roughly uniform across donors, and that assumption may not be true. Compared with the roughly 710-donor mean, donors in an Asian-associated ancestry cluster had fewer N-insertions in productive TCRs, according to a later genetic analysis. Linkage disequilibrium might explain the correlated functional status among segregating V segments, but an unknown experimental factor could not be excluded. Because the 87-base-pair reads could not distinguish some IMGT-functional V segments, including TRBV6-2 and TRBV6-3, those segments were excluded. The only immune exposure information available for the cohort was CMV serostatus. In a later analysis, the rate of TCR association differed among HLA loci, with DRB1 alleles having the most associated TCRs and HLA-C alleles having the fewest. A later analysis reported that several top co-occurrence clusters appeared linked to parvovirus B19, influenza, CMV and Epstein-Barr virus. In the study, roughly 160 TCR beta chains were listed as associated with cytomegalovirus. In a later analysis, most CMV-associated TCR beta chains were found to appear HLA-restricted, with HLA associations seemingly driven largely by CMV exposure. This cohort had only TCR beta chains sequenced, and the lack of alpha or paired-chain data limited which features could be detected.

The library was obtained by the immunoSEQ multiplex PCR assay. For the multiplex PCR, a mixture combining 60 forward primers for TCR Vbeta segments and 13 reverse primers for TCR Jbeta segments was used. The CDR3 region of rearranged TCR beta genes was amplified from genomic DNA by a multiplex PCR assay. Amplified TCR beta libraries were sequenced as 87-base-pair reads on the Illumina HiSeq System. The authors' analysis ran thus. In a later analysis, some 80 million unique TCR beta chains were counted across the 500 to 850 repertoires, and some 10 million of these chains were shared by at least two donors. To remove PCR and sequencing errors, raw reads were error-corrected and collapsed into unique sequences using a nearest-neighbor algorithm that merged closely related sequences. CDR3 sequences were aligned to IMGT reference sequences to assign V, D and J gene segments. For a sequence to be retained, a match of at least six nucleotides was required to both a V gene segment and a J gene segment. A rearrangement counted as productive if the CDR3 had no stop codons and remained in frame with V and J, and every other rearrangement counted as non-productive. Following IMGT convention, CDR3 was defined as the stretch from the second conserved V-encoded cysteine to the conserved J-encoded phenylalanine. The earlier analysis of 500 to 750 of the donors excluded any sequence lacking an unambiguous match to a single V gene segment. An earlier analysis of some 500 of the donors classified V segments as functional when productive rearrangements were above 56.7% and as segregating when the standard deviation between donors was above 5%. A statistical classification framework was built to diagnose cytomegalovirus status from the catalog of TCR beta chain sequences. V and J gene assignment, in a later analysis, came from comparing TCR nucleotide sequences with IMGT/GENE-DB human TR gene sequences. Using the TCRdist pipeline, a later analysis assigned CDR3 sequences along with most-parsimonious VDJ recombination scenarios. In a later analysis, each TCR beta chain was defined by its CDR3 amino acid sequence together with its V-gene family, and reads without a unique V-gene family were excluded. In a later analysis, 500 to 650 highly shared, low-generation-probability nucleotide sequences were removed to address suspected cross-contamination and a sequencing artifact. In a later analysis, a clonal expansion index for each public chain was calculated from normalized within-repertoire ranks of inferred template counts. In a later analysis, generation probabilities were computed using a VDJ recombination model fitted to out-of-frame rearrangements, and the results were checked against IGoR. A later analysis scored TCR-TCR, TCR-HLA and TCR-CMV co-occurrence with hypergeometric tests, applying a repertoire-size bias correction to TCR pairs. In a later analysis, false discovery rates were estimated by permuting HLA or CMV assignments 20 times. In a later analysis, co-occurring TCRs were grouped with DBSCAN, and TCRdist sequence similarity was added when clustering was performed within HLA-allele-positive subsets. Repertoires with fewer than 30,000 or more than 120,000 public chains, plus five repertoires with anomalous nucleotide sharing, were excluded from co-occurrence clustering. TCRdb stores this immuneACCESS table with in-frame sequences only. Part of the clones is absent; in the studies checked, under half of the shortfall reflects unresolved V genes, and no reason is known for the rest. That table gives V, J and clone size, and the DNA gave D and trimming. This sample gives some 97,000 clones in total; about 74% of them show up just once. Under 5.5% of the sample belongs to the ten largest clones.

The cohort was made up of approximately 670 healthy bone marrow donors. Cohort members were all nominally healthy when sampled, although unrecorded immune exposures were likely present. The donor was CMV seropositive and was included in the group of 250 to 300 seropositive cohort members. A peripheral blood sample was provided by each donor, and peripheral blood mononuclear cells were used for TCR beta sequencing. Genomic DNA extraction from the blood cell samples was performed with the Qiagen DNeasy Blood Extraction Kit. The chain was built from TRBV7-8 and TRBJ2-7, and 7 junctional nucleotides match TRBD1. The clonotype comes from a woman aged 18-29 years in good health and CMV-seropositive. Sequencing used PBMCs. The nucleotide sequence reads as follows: TGTGCCAGCAGCACCTCGACAGGGTTGCCCTACGAGCAGTACTTC. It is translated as CASSTSTGLPYEQYF.